This T cell receptor (beta chain) originates from a study of OX40 agonist ivuxolimab in advanced cancers. Study details: The eligibility criteria allowed prior anti-PD-1, anti-PD-L1 or anti-CTLA-4 therapy, and about 40% had some. Three patients had partial responses: one hepatocellular carcinoma, two cutaneous melanoma.

The CDR3 is 15 residues long. V was clipped by 2 bases and J by 1 base, with 8 bases between them. CDR1 and CDR2 (germline): MGHRA, YSYEKL. Overall study results and limits: Both blood CD4+ and CD8+ T cells showed clonal growth by week 6 at 0.1 to 3.0 mg/kg.

Sequencing was performed with immunoSEQ multiplex PCR; in TCRdb, only in-frame clones are kept and a portion is missing. The table lists around 60,000 clones, roughly 91% of them singletons. Concerning this clone itself: Its antigen is as yet unknown.

This specimen was CD4+ or CD8+ T cells sorted from blood, taken in a trial of the OX40 agonist ivuxolimab. The clonotype was recovered from an adult with an advanced solid tumor such as melanoma, head and neck, liver or kidney cancer. This rearrangement joins TRBV4-1 to TRBJ2-2; maybe TRBD1 (5 bases). CDR3 sequence (DNA): TGCGCCAGCAGCCAACAGGGTTTGAACACCGGGGAGCTGTTTTTT. This translates into CASSQQGLNTGELFF.